Detailed here is one T cell receptor (beta chain). This table comes from immunoSEQ multiplex PCR, and its TCRdb copy is limited to in-frame clones, with some not included. Among about 240,000 clones listed, 86% were seen once. The record originates from a study of blood T cell repertoires in COVID-19. Overall study context: PBMCs, B-cell-depleted T cells, or T cells provided the cDNA or gDNA that made up the material.

V was clipped by 5 bases and J by 0 bases; unmatched bases: 3. The CDR3 has 16 residues. CDR1 PRHDT and CDR2 FYEKMQ come from the germline V gene (reference sequence). Sequenced: PBMCs or T cells enriched from blood (not recorded which). This TCR was recovered from a woman between 40 and 50 years old with acute COVID-19. The chain is built from TRBV13 and TRBJ2-1, with 11 bases aligning to TRBD2. The DNA for the CDR3 is TGTGCCAGCAGCCCCACTAGCGGGAGCTCCTACAATGAGCAGTTCTTC. Translated, it gives CASSPTSGSSYNEQFF.